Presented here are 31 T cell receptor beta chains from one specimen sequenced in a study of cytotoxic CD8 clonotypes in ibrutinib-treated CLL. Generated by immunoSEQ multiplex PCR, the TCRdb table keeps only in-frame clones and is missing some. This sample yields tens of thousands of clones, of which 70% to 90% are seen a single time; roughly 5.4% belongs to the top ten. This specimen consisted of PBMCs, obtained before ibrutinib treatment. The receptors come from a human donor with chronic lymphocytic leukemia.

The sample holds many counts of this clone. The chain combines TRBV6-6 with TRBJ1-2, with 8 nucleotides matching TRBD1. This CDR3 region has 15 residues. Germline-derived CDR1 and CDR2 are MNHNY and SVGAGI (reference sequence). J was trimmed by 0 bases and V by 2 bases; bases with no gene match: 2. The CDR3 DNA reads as TGTGCCAGCAGTTACGGACAGGGAACTAACTATGGCTACACCTTC. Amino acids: CASSYGQGTNYGYTF.

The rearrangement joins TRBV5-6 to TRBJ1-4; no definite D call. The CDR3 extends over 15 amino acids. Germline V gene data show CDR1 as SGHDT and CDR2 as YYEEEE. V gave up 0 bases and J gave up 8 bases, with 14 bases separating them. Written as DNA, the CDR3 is TGTGCCAGCAGCTTGGAAGGGCTAACCGGGGAAAAACTGTTTTTT. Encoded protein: CASSLEGLTGEKLFF.

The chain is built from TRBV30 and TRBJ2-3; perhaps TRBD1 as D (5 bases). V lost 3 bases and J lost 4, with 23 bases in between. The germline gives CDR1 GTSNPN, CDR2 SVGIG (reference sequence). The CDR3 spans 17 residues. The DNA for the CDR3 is TGTGCCTGGAGCAAACGCCTTCAGGGTGTTAATGCAGATACGCAGTATTTT. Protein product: CAWSKRLQGVNADTQYF.

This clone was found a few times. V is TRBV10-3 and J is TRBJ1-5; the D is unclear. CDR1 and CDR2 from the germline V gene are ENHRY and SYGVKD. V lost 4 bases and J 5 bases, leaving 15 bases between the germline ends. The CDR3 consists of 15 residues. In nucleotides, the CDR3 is TGTGCCATCAGTGCCTCGGCCTACACTGATCAGCCCCAGCATTTT. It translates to CAISASAYTDQPQHF.

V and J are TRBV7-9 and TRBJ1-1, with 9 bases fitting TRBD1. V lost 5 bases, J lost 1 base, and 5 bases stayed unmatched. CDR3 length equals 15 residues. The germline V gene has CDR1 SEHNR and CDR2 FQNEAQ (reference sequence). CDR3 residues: CASSIGTGRNTEAFF. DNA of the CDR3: TGTGCCAGCAGCATAGGGACAGGGAGGAACACTGAAGCTTTCTTT.

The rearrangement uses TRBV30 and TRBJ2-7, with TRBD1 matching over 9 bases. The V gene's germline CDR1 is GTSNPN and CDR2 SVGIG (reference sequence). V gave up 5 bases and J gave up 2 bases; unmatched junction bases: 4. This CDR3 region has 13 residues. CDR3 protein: CAWSGTGTYEQYF. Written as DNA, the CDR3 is TGTGCCTGGTCCGGGACAGGGACCTACGAGCAGTACTTC.

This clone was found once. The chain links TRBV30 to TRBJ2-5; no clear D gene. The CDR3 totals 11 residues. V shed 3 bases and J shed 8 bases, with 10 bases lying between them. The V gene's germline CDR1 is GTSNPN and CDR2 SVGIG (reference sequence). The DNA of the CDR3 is TGTGCCTGGAGCGGATCAGGTACCCAGTACTTC. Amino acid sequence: CAWSGSGTQYF. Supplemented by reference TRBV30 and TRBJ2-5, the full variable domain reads SQTIHQWPATLVQPVGSPLSLECTVEGTSNPNLYWYRQAAGRGLQLLFYSVGIGQISSEVPQNLSASRPQDRQFILSSKKLLLSDSGFYLCAWSGSGTQYFGPGTRLLVL.

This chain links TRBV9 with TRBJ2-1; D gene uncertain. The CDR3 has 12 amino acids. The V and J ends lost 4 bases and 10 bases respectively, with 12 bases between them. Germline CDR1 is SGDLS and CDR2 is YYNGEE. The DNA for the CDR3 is TGTGCCAGCAGCTCCTGGTGGGGAGAGCAGTTCTTC. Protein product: CASSSWWGEQFF.

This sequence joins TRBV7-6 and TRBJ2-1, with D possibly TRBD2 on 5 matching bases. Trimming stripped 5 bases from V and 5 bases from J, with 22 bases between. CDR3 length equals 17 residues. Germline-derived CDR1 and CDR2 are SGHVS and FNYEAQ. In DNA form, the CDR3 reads TGTGCCAGCAGCCATCCACCTAAGCCGGGGAAGAACAATGAGCAGTTCTTC. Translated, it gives CASSHPPKPGKNNEQFF.

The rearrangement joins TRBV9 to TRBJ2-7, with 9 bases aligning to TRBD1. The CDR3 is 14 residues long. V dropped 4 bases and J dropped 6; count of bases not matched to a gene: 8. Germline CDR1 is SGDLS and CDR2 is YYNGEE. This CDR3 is CASSPGTGPSEQYF. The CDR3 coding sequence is TGTGCCAGCAGCCCAGGGACAGGGCCTTCCGAGCAGTACTTC.

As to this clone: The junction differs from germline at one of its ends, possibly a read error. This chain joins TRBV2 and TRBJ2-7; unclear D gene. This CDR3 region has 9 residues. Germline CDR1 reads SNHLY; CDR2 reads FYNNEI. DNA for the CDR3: TGTGCCAGTGGACCTCCATTAGATTTC. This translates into CASGPPLDF.

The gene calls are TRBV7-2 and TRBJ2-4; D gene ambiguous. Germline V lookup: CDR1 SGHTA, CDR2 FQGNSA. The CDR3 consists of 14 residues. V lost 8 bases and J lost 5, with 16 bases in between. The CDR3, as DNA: TGTGCCAGCTCGGCGGCGACGATAGAAAACATTCAGTACTTC. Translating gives CASSAATIENIQYF.

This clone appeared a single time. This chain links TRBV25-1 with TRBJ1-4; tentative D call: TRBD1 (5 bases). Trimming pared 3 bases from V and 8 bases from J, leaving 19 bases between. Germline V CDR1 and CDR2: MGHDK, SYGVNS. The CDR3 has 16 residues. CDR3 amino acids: CASSDSLGQGQEKLFF. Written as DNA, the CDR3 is TGTGCCAGCAGTGACAGTCTGGGGCAGGGTCAGGAAAAACTGTTTTTT.

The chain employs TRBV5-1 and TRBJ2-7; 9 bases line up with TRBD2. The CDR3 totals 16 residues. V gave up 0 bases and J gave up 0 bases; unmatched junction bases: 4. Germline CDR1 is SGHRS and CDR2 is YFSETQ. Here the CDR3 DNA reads TGCGCCAGCAGCTTGGTTTCTAGCGGGGACTCCTACGAGCAGTACTTC. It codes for CASSLVSSGDSYEQYF.

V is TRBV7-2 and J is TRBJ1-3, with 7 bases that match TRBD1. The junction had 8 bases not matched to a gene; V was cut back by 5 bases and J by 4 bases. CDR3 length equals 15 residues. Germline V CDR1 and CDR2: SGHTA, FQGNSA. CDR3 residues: CASSIRPGQGNTIYF. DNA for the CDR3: TGTGCCAGCAGCATCCGACCGGGACAGGGAAACACCATATATTTT. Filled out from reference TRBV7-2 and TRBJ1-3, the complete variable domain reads GAGVSQSPSNKVTEKGKDVELRCDPISGHTALYWYRQSLGQGLEFLIYFQGNSAPDKSGLPSDRFSAERTGGSVSTLTIQRTQQEDSAVYLCASSIRPGQGNTIYFGEGSWLTVV.

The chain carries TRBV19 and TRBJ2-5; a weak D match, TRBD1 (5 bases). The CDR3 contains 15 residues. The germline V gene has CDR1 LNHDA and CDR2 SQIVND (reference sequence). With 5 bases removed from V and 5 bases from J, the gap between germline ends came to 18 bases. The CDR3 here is CASSSQGIKTETQYF. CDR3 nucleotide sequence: TGTGCCAGTAGTTCCCAGGGTATCAAAACGGAGACCCAGTACTTC.

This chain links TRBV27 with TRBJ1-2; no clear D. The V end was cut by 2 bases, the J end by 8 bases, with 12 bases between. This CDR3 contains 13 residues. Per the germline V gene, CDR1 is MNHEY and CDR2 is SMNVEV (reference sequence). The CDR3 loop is CASSLKGPWGYTF. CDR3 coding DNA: TGTGCCAGCAGTTTAAAAGGACCGTGGGGCTACACCTTC.

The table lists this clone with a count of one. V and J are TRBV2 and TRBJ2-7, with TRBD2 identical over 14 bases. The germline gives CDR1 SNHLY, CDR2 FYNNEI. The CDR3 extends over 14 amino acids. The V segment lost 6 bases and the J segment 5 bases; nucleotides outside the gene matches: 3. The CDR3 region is CASSGLAGGNEQYF. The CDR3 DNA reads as TGTGCCAGCAGCGGACTAGCGGGAGGAAACGAGCAGTACTTC. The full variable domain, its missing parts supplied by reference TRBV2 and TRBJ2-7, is EPEVTQTPSHQVTQMGQEVILRCVPISNHLYFYWYRQILGQKVEFLVSFYNNEISEKSEIFDDQFSVERPDGSNFTLKIRSTKLEDSAMYFCASSGLAGGNEQYFGPGTRLTVT.

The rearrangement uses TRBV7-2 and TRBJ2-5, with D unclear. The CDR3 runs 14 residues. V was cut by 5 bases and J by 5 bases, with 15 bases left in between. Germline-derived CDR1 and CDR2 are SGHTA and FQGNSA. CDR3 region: CASSPPFDTETQYF. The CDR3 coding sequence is TGTGCCAGCAGCCCGCCCTTCGATACGGAGACCCAGTACTTC. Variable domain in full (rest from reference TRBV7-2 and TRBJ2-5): GAGVSQSPSNKVTEKGKDVELRCDPISGHTALYWYRQSLGQGLEFLIYFQGNSAPDKSGLPSDRFSAERTGGSVSTLTIQRTQQEDSAVYLCASSPPFDTETQYFGPGTRLLVL.

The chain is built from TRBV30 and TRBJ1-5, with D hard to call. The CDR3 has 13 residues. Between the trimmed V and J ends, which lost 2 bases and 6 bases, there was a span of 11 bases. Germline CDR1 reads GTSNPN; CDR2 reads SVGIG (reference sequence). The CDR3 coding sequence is TGTGCCTGGAGTAAAGATGTACGTCAGCCCCAGCATTTT. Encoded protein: CAWSKDVRQPQHF.

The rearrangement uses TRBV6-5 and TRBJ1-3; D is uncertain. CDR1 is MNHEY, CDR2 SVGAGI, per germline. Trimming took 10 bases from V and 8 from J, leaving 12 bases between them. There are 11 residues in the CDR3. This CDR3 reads CATRVVDTIYF. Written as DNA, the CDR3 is TGTGCCACCCGAGTGGTAGACACCATATATTTT.

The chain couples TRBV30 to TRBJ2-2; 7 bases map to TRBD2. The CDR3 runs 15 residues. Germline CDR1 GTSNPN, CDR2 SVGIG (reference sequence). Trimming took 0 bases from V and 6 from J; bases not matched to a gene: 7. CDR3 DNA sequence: TGTGCCTGGAGTGTACGAGGGAGGGCCGCCGGGGAGCTGTTTTTT. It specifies CAWSVRGRAAGELFF.

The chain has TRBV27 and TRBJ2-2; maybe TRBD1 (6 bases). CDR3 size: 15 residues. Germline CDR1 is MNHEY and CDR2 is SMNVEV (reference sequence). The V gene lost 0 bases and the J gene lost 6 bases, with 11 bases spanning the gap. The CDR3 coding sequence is TGTGCCAGCAGTTTATCCCGAGAGGGGGCCGGGGAGCTGTTTTTT. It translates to CASSLSREGAGELFF.

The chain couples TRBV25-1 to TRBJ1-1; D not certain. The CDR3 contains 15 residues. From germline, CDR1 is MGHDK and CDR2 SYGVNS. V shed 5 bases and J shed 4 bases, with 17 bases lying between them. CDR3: CASSKGRADFTEAFF. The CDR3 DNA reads TGTGCCAGCAGTAAAGGACGGGCGGATTTCACTGAAGCTTTCTTT.

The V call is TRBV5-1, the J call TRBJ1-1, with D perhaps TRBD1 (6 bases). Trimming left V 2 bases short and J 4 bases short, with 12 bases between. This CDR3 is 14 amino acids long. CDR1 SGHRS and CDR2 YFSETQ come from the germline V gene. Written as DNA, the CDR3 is TGCGCCAGCAGCTTTGGTACAGGGACCACTGAAGCTTTCTTT. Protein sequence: CASSFGTGTTEAFF.

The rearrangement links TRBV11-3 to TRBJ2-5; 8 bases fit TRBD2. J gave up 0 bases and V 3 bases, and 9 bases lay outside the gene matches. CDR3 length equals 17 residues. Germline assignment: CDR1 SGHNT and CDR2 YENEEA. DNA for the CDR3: TGTGCCAGCAGCTTGCGGGGGGACGGAAGACACCAAGAGACCCAGTACTTC. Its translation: CASSLRGDGRHQETQYF.

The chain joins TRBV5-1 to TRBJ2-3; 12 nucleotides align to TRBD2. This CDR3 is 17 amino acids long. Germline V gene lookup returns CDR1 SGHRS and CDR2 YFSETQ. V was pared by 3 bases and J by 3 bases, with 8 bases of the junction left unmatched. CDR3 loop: CASSSLTSGRGTDTQYF. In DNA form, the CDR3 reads TGCGCCAGCAGCTCACTGACTAGCGGGAGAGGGACAGATACGCAGTATTTT.

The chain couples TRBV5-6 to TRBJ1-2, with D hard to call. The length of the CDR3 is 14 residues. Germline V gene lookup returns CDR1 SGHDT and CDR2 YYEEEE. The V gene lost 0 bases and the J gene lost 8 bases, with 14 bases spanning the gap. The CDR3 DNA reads TGTGCCAGCAGCTTGGGACCCCATTTGAGGGGCTACACCTTC. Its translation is CASSLGPHLRGYTF.

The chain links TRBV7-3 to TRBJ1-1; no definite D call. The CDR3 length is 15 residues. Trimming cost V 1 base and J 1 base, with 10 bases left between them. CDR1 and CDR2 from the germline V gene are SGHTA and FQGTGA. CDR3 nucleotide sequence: TGTGCCAGCAGCTTAAGCCGGAGGACGAACACTGAAGCTTTCTTT. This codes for CASSLSRRTNTEAFF.

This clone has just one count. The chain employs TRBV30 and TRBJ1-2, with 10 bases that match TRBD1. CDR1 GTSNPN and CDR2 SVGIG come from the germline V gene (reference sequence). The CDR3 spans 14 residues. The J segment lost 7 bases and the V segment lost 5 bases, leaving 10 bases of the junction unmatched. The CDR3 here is CAWSRQGAVSGYTF. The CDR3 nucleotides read TGTGCCTGGTCCCGACAGGGGGCCGTTTCTGGCTACACCTTC.

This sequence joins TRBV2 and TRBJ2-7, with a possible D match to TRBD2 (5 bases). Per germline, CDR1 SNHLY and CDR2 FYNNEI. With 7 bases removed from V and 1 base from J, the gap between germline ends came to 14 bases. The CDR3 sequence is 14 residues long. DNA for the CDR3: TGTGCCAGCAACCCTCGCGGGCCTTCCTACGAGCAGTACTTC. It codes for CASNPRGPSYEQYF.